The clone carrying this TCR beta chain was detected ten times or more. Its antigen is still unknown. The data belong to a study of T-cell reconstitution after alpha-beta-depleted transplantation in children. Study-level results: Some patients showed high day-60 TCRbeta diversity, which derived from surviving recipient T cells and thymic progenitors. Newly produced T cells mostly provided counts and TCRbeta diversity after one year, as hyperexpanded clones declined. Alpha-beta T cells about two months after transplant reportedly derived from several hundred expanded graft clones.

V was clipped by 4 bases and J by 3 bases, with 8 bases between them. The CDR3 contains 13 residues. The TCRbeta library incorporated unique molecular identifiers. TCRdb independently ran MiXCR on the PCR reads; one entry per CDR3 protein. The repertoire holds approximately 300,000 distinct CDR3 sequences, with approximately 10% as singletons. The clonotype comes from a male patient between 2 and 10 years old who had a stem cell transplant for chronic granulomatous disease, so the T cells may come from the graft donor. Specimen: peripheral blood, collected 180 days after TCRalphabeta/CD19-depleted stem cell transplant. The chain links TRBV12-3 or TRBV12-4 to TRBJ2-3; D is possibly TRBD1 (6 bases). For the CDR3, the DNA is TGTGCCAGCAGTTCGACAGGTACAGATACGCAGTATTTT. Translating gives CASSSTGTDTQYF.